A single sample gave rise to the 2 T cell receptor beta chains below, sequenced in a study of T cells in Graves' hyperthyroidism and ophthalmopathy. TCR beta CDR3 region amplification was performed from RNA transcripts. A set of HTBI primers served as the primers for a first-round RT-PCR of the TCR CDR3. TCRdb fed the multiplex PCR reads into MiXCR, producing one record per CDR3 protein. The table includes 300,000 to 350,000 distinct CDR3 sequences, under 25% detected once. Source material: blood. These receptors came from a woman between 50 and 59 years old with Graves' hyperthyroidism.

This clonotype was detected many times. The rearrangement links TRBV5-6 to TRBJ1-2, with 8 nucleotides matching TRBD1. Germline-derived CDR1 and CDR2 are SGHDT and YYEEEE. The CDR3 length is 13 residues. V gave up 3 bases and J gave up 7 bases; unmatched junction bases: 5. The chain's CDR3 is CASSSWTGPGYTF. CDR3 DNA: TGTGCCAGCAGCTCGTGGACAGGGCCTGGCTACACCTTC.

This clonotype was detected ten times or more. The gene calls are TRBV6-1 and TRBJ2-7; D is possibly TRBD2 (5 bases). V lost 4 bases, J lost 2 bases, and 12 bases lay in between. CDR1 is MNHNS and CDR2 is SASEGT in the germline V gene. The CDR3 has 14 amino acids. The CDR3: CASSVAGGPYEQYF. The CDR3 coding sequence is TGTGCCAGCAGTGTCGCGGGCGGACCCTACGAGCAGTACTTC.